The T cell receptor (beta chain) described here comes from a study of Ad26.COV2.S vaccination and SARS-CoV-2 variants. Looking at the study overall: Donor was one of the participants in the Ad26.COV2.S arm of the COV1001 trial.

The treatment was: roughly 18 received Ad26.COV2.S at low or high dose, single or two shots; roughly five received placebo; per-sample allocation not given. Collection of the samples took place on day 63 after the first injection of vaccine or placebo. V was cut by 3 bases and J by 1 base, with 12 bases left in between. This CDR3 comprises 15 residues. Germline assignment: CDR1 SGHRS and CDR2 YFSETQ. Using immunoSEQ multiplex PCR, the repertoire was profiled, and TCRdb retains in-frame clones only, with some absent. The table shows about 350,000 clones, with roughly 84% occurring only once. This clonotype originated in a person between 18 and 60 years old who received the Ad26.COV2.S COVID-19 vaccine or a placebo. The V and J genes are TRBV5-1 and TRBJ2-3; D tentatively reads TRBD1 or TRBD2 (5 bases each). Material: peripheral blood, obtained in a trial of Ad26.COV2.S vaccine versus placebo. The CDR3 nucleotides are TGCGCCAGCAGCTGGTCAGGGAGAGGCACAGATACGCAGTATTTT. It specifies CASSWSGRGTDTQYF.